The entry that follows covers one TCR beta chain sequence. This clone was picked up one time. Its antigen has not been determined. No qualities accompany the bases; no much larger clone lies one base away. The data were obtained in a study of blood T cell repertoires in COVID-19 (dated by TCRdb to the early 2020s). Study-wide context: Collaborator samples came from the United States, Italy and Spain and covered acute and convalescent phases of COVID-19. The repertoires were released in a freely available public database intended as a resource for research on the immune response to SARS-CoV-2. The sample metadata nearly always contained a de-identified subject ID, COVID-19 status, age in years and sex. Subjects who had been exposed to COVID-19, were actively infected with it, or had recovered from it provided the deeply sampled blood TCRbeta repertoires that made up the dataset. The prospective study material was composed of cDNA or gDNA derived from T cells, B-cell-depleted T cells, or PBMCs. Samples came from the ongoing ImmuneRACE study (first 160 participants) plus 1,254 subjects from 6 global collaborators. HLA class I and class II types, where available, came from metadata supplied by the sample provider rather than from assay-based typing. Overall study results and their limits: How much clinical and demographic metadata was included differed by source and by participant, and the metadata was provided uncurated.

Another Seattle source contributed samples from volunteer blood donors who had recovered from COVID-19. Each collaborating institution followed its own protocols to collect whole blood in K2EDTA tubes. Collaborator samples were shipped for TCRbeta analysis as frozen whole blood, isolated PBMCs, or DNA extracted from either sample type. TCRbeta CDR3 regions were amplified from genomic DNA by means of the immunoSEQ Assay, a bias-controlled multiplex PCR. In the paper's pipeline: The number of nucleated cells in each sample was estimated from the amplification of reference gene primers within the assay. To quantify the absolute abundance of each unique TCRbeta CDR3 rearrangement, sequence reads were collapsed and filtered. Productive Simpson clonality was computed per sample as the square root of Simpson's diversity index over productive rearrangements. Sourced from immuneACCESS, this table was stored by TCRdb with only in-frame sequences that have V and J called. A share of the clones is absent; for the studies checked, an unresolved V gene accounts for under half, and the remainder has no known explanation. The V and J calls and clone size come from that table; D and trimming were worked out from the DNA. In this sample the table shows fewer than 300,000 clones, roughly 91% of which occur a single time. 0.95% to 1% of the sample goes to the ten largest clones.

V loses 3 bases of germline sequence and J loses 6 bases, and the interval between the two ends is 12 bases. Based on the germline V gene (reference sequence), the CDR1 and CDR2 sequences are LNHDA and SQIVND. Inclusive of the bounding cysteine and phenylalanine, the CDR3 is 14 residues long. The kept DNA is CDR3 alone, 42 bases in frame from the first base. The receptor's source is a woman aged 40 to 50 who had recovered from COVID-19. Sequencing was carried out using peripheral blood. The V gene is TRBV19 and the J gene is TRBJ1-5; no D gene call is confident. The CDR3: CASSIGSAGQPQHF. The DNA sequence is TGTGCCAGTAGTATTGGGTCCGCGGGTCAGCCCCAGCATTTT.